This T cell receptor (beta chain) was documented in a study of T-cell memory formation after mild COVID-19 (dated by TCRdb to 2020 to 2023). Background on the whole study: TCR sequence clusters from the two donors were largely donor specific. In two donors, T-cell clones that expanded and contracted after mild COVID-19 were followed by sequencing TCRalpha and TCRbeta repertoires longitudinally. The cohort was made up of two young adult volunteers, one female and one male, who were previously healthy.

Concerning this clonotype itself: This receptor's antigen is unknown. No quality values exist for individual bases; no much larger clone is one base distant.

The run used an Illumina NovaSeq 6000. Using 5'RACE with constant-segment primers, TCRalpha and TCRbeta cDNA libraries were constructed, with sample barcodes and unique molecular identifiers added in the process. Trizol reagent was used to extract RNA from every sample. Library amplification was performed in two PCR steps, and a second sample barcode and Illumina TruSeq adapters were introduced in the second step. Sequencing of libraries was performed on an Illumina NovaSeq with 2 x 150 bp paired-end reads. Turning to the authors' computational methods: The reads were demultiplexed and collapsed into UMI-guided consensus sequences using migec v1.2.7. Using mixcr v2.1.11, UMI consensuses were aligned to TRA and TRB V and J templates and then assembled into clonotypes. A clonotype was counted as expanded or contracted only if both edgeR and NoisET called the change significant, with noise models trained on biological replicates. For edgeR calls, a false discovery rate-adjusted p below 0.01 and a log2 fold-change threshold of 1 were applied. PCA with hierarchical clustering of max-normalized trajectories of the 1000 most abundant clonotypes was used as exploratory dynamics analysis. Separately sequenced CD4+ and CD8+ repertoires were used to assign the CD4 or CD8 phenotype of responding clones. The public reads were quality trimmed at Q25 with fastp and then assembled into clones with MiXCR by TCRdb, keeping productive beta chains. Rows with one shared CDR3 protein collapse into an entry with the most common genes and DNA. TCRdb's processing, not the authors' own work, is the source of the V and J calls. For this sample there are roughly 370,000 distinct CDR3 sequences; more than 15% appear just once. Of the sample, roughly a fifth is held by the ten largest clones.

The study at large found these results: Some responding clones were detected in pre-infection memory, which suggested that pre-existing cross-reactive memory T cells had joined the SARS-CoV-2 response. Contracting CD4+ clones turned up mainly in the CM and EM memory subsets, whereas EMRA was where CD8+ clones were enriched. The second-wave clones that peaked on day 37 were not confirmed to be SARS-CoV-2 specific. Only a couple of mild cases were covered by the study, and larger cohorts that include severe cases with pre-infection samples were considered necessary. Clones contracting from day 15 to 85 had balanced CD4/CD8 phenotypes, while a second wave expanding from day 15 to 37 was biased towards CD4+.

Ficoll-Paque density gradient centrifugation was used to isolate PBMCs. CDR1 and CDR2 (SQVTM, ANQGSEA) derive from the germline V gene. After removal of 0 bases from V and 2 bases from J, the junction retains 12 bases not matched to a gene. From the cysteine through the phenylalanine, the CDR3 covers 18 amino acids. Left in the record is the CDR3 DNA by itself, 54 bases read in frame from the first base. What was sequenced was PBMCs or a T cell subset sorted from them (not recorded which). This TCR derives from a man aged 18 to 29 who had mild COVID-19 (a few samples of this study predate the infection). The sample titles of this study are shuffled in the database, so cell type and time point are left out; the donor was told from shared clones. This receptor chain uses TRBV29-1 and TRBJ2-5; TRBD1 aligns with 10 central bases. The sequenced DNA: TGCAGCGTTGAAGACCAAACGGGGACAGGGGAGATTCAAGAGACCCAGTACTTC. Its coded protein is CSVEDQTGTGEIQETQYF.